Sequencing of this TCR beta chain was carried out in a study of T cell responses to AZD1222 COVID-19 vaccine. Overall study results and limits: Spike-specific TCR repertoires showed rising breadth and depth after two AZD1222 doses. Among AZD1222 vaccinees, only five or six were seropositive at baseline.

There are 15 residues in the CDR3. The V gene end was trimmed by 5 bases and the J gene end by 6 bases; junction bases not matched to a gene: 9. The germline V gene encodes CDR1 SGHTA and CDR2 FQGTGA. Only in-frame clones appear in the TCRdb table, and some are missing; sequencing was by immunoSEQ multiplex PCR. The table has about 100,000 clones, approximately 90% seen once; the top ten hold 8% to 10%. Combined were second doses at about 4 or about 12 weeks. A note on this clone: No antigen is known for it.

The J gene is TRBJ1-2, the V gene TRBV7-3, with 10 bases identical to TRBD1. The receptor's source is an adult who received the AZD1222 COVID-19 vaccine. This material consisted of peripheral blood, taken 28 days after the second AZD1222 dose. This chain's CDR3 is CASSPGVGTGDGYTF. CDR3 DNA sequence: TGTGCCAGCAGCCCCGGAGTCGGGACAGGGGATGGCTACACCTTC. Full variable domain (missing parts from reference TRBV7-3 and TRBJ1-2): GAGVSQTPSNKVTEKGKYVELRCDPISGHTALYWYRQSLGQGPEFLIYFQGTGAADDSGLPNDRFFAVRPEGSVSTLKIQRTERGDSAVYLCASSPGVGTGDGYTFGSGTRLTVV.